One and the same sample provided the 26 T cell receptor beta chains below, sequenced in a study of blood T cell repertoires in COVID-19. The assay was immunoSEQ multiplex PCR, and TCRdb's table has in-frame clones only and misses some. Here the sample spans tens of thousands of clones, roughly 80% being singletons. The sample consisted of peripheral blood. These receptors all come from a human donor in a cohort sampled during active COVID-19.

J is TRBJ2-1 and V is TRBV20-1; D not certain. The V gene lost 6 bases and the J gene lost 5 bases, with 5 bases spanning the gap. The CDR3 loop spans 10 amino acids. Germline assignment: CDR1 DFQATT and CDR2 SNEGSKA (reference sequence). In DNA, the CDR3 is TGCAGTGCATTCGACAATGAGCAGTTCTTC. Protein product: CSAFDNEQFF.

The chain's CDR3 is CASKKEAGLSNQPQHF. CDR3 in DNA: TGTGCCAGCAAGAAGGAAGCAGGACTTAGCAATCAGCCCCAGCATTTT. J is TRBJ1-5 and V is TRBV2; D gene uncertain. CDR1 is SNHLY, CDR2 FYNNEI, per germline. With 7 bases removed from V and 0 bases from J, the gap between germline ends came to 16 bases. The length of the CDR3 is 16 residues.

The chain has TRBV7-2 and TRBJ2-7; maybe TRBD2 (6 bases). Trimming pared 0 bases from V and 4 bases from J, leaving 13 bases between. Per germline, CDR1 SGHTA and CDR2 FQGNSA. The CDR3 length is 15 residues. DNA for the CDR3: TGTGCCAGCAGCTTAGCGAGGAGGGAGCAGTACGAGCAGTACTTC. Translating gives CASSLARREQYEQYF. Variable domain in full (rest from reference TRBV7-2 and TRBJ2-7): GAGVSQSPSNKVTEKGKDVELRCDPISGHTALYWYRQSLGQGLEFLIYFQGNSAPDKSGLPSDRFSAERTGGSVSTLTIQRTQQEDSAVYLCASSLARREQYEQYFGPGTRLTVT.

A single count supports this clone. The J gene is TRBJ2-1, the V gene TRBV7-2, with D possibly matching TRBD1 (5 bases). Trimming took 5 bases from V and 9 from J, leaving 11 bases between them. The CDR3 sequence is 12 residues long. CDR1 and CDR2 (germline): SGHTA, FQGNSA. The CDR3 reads CASSIGAVEQFF. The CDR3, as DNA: TGTGCCAGCAGCATTGGGGCGGTTGAGCAGTTCTTC. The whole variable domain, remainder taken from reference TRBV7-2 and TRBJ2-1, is GAGVSQSPSNKVTEKGKDVELRCDPISGHTALYWYRQSLGQGLEFLIYFQGNSAPDKSGLPSDRFSAERTGGSVSTLTIQRTQQEDSAVYLCASSIGAVEQFFGPGTRLTVL.

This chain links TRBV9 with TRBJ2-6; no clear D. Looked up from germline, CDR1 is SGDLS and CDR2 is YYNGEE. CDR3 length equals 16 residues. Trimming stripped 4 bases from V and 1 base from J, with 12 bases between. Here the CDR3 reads CASSPLRFSGANVLTF. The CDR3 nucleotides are TGTGCCAGCAGCCCTTTGAGGTTTTCTGGGGCCAACGTCCTGACTTTC.

The CDR3 nucleotides are TGTGCCAGCCAAGGGACAGTGAACTCTGGGGCCAACGTCCTGACTTTC. This gives the protein CASQGTVNSGANVLTF. The chain carries TRBV9 and TRBJ2-6; 7 bases map to TRBD1. Germline CDR1 and CDR2: SGDLS and YYNGEE. V lost 7 bases, J lost 0 bases, and 7 bases stayed unmatched. The CDR3 covers 16 residues.

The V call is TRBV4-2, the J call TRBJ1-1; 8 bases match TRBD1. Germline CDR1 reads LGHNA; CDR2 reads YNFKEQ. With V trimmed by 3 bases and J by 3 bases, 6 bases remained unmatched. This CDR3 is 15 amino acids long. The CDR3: CASSQGQVGDTEAFF. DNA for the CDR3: TGTGCCAGCAGCCAGGGACAGGTTGGGGACACTGAAGCTTTCTTT.

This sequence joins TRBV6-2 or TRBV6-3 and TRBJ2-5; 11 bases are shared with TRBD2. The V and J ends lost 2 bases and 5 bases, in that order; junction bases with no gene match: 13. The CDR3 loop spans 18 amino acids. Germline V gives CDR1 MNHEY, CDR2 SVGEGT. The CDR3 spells CASSYVYVVSGGAETQYF. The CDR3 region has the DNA TGTGCCAGCAGTTACGTGTATGTGGTTAGCGGGGGGGCTGAGACCCAGTACTTC.

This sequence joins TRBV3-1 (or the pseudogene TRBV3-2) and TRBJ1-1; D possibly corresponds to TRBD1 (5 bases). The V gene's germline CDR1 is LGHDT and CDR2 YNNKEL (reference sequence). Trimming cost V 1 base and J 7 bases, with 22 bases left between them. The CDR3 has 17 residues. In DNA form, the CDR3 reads TGTGCCAGCAGCCAAGTGGGGGGTAGGGCGAGGATGAATGAAGCTTTCTTT. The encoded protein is CASSQVGGRARMNEAFF.

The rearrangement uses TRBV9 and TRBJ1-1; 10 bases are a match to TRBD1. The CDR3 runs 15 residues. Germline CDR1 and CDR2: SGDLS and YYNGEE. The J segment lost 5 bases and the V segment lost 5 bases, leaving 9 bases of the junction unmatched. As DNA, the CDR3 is TGTGCCAGCAGTAAGACAGGGGGCGAAGGGACTGAAGCTTTCTTT. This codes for CASSKTGGEGTEAFF.

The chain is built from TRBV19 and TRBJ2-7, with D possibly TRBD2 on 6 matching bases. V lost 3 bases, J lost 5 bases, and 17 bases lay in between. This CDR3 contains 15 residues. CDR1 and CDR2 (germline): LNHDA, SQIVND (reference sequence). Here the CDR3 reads CASSITSREAHEQYF. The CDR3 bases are TGTGCCAGTAGTATCACATCCAGGGAGGCGCACGAGCAGTACTTC.

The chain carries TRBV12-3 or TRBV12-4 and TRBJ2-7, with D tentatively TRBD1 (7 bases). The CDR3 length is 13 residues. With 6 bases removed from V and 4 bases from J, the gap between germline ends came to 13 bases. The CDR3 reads CASSLTGRYEQYF. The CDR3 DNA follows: TGTGCCAGCAGCCTGACAGGGAGGTACGAGCAGTACTTC.

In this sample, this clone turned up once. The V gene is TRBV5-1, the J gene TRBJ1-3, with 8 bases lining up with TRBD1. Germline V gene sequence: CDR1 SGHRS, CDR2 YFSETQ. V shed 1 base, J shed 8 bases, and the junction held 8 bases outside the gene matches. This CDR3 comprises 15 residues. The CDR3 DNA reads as TGCGCCAGCAGCTTGAGGACAGGGCCGGCAGACACCATATATTTT. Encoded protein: CASSLRTGPADTIYF. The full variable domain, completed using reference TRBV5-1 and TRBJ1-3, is KAGVTQTPRYLIKTRGQQVTLSCSPISGHRSVSWYQQTPGQGLQFLFEYFSETQRNKGNFPGRFSGRQFSNSRSEMNVSTLELGDSALYLCASSLRTGPADTIYFGEGSWLTVV.

Here the CDR3 DNA reads TGCAGCGTTGAGGAGTTATACGGAAACACCATATATTTT. It translates to CSVEELYGNTIYF. The rearrangement uses TRBV29-1 and TRBJ1-3; D call uncertain. The CDR3 has 13 amino acids. Germline-derived CDR1 and CDR2 are SQVTM and ANQGSEA. Trimming pared 3 bases from V and 4 bases from J, leaving 10 bases between.

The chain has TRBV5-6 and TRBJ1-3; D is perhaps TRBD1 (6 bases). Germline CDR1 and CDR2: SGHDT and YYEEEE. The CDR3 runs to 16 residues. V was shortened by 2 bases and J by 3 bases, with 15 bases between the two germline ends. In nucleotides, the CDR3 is TGTGCCAGCAGCTTCTACAGGGTTTATGGTGGAAACACCATATATTTT. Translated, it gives CASSFYRVYGGNTIYF.

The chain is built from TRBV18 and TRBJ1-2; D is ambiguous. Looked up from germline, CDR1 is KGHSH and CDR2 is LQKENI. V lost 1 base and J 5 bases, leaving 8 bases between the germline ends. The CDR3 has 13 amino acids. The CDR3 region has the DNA TGTGCCAGCTCACCACAGGAACAGTATGGCTACACCTTC. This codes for CASSPQEQYGYTF.

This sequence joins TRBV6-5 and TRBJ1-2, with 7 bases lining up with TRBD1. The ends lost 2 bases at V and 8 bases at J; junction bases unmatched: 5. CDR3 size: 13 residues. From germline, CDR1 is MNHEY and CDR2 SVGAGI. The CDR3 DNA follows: TGTGCCAGCAGTTACGACAGGGTCTTGGGCTACACCTTC. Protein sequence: CASSYDRVLGYTF.

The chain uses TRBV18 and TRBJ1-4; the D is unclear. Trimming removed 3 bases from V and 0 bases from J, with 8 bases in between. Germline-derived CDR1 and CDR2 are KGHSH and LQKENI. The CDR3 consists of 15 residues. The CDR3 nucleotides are TGTGCCAGCTCACCGACCGAGGCAACTAATGAAAAACTGTTTTTT. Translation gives CASSPTEATNEKLFF.

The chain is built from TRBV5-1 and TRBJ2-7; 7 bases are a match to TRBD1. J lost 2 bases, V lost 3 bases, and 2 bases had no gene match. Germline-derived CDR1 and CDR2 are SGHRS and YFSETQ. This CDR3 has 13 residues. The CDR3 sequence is CASSSTGAYEQYF. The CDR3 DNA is TGCGCCAGCAGCTCCACAGGGGCCTACGAGCAGTACTTC.

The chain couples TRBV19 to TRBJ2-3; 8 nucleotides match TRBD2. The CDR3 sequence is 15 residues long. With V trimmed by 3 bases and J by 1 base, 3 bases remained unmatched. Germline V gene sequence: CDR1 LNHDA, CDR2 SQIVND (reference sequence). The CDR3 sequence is CASSISAGGTDTQYF. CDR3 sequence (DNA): TGTGCCAGTAGTATTTCAGCGGGGGGCACAGATACGCAGTATTTT.

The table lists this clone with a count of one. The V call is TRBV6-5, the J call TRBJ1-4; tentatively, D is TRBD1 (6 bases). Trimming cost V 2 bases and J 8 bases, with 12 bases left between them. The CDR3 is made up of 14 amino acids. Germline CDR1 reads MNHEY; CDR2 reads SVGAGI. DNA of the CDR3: TGTGCCAGCAGTTACGACAGGATACGCGAAAAACTGTTTTTT. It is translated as CASSYDRIREKLFF.

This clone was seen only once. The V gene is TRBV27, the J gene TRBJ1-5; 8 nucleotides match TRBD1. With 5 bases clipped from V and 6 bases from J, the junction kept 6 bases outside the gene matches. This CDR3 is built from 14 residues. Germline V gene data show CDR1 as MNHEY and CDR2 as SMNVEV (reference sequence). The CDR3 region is CASSGQGFGQPQHF. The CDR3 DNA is TGTGCCAGCAGTGGACAGGGTTTCGGTCAGCCCCAGCATTTT.

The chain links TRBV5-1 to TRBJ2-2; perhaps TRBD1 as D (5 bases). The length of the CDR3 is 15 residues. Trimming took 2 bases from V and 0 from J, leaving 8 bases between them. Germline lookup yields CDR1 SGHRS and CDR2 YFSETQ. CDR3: CASSLQATNTGELFF. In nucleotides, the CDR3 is TGCGCCAGCAGCTTACAGGCAACGAACACCGGGGAGCTGTTTTTT.

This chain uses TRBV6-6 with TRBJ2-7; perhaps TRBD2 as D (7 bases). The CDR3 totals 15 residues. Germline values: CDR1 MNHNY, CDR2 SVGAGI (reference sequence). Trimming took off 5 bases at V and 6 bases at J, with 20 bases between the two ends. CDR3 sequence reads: CASSPPRGGLGEQYF. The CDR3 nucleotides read TGTGCCAGCAGTCCCCCCCGCGGGGGCCTGGGCGAGCAGTACTTC.

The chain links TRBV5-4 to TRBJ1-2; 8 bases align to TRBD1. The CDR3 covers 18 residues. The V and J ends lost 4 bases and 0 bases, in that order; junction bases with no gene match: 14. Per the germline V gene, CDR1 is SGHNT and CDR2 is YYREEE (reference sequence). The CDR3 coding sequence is TGTGCCAGCAGCGACCCTGGGGCAGGGGGCTTTACTAACTATGGCTACACCTTC. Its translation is CASSDPGAGGFTNYGYTF.

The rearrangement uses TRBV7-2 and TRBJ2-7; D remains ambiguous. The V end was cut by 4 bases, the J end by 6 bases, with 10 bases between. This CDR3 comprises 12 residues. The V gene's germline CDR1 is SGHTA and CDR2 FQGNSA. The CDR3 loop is CASSSPSREQYF. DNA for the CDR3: TGTGCCAGCAGCTCCCCGTCCCGCGAGCAGTACTTC.